The next 5 T cell receptor beta chains were all read from a single sample in a study of blood T cell repertoires in COVID-19 (dated by TCRdb to 2019 to 2021). The library was generated by the immunoSEQ multiplex PCR assay. Drawn from immuneACCESS, this table holds only the in-frame rearrangements with V and J called that TCRdb kept. Clones are partly lost; checked studies trace under half to an unresolved V gene and leave the rest unexplained. This sample holds about 14,000 clones; around 83% were observed only once. Roughly a quarter of the sample rests with the top ten. The sample taken for sequencing was peripheral blood. The receptors were sampled from a woman in her fifties or sixties with active or convalescent COVID-19.

The CDR3 bases are TGTGCCCGACAGGATGTAGCTTTTAATGAAAAACTGTTTTTT. Its protein product is CARQDVAFNEKLFF. V gene TRBV11-3 combines with J gene TRBJ1-4, with D possibly matching TRBD1 (6 bases). The V gene lost 11 bases and the J gene lost 4 bases, with 17 bases spanning the gap. Germline V gives CDR1 SGHNT, CDR2 YENEEA. The CDR3 covers 14 residues.

This chain links TRBV19 with TRBJ2-7, with a tentative D call TRBD2 (5 bases). The germline V and J ends were trimmed by 3 bases and 0 bases, with 9 bases remaining between them. This CDR3 is 14 amino acids long. CDR1 is LNHDA and CDR2 is SQIVND in the germline V gene (reference sequence). The CDR3 protein is CASSISTSSYEQYF. The CDR3, as DNA: TGTGCCAGTAGTATCTCCACTAGCTCCTACGAGCAGTACTTC.

This rearrangement joins TRBV7-8 to TRBJ2-5; 7 nucleotides line up with TRBD2. The length of the CDR3 is 14 residues. Looked up from germline, CDR1 is SGHVS and CDR2 is FQNEAQ. V trimming: 3 bases; J trimming: 5 bases; junction bases outside the gene matches: 6. The CDR3 sequence: CASSLRTRDETQYF. The CDR3 bases are TGTGCCAGCAGCTTGCGGACTAGGGACGAGACCCAGTACTTC. Looking up the rest from reference TRBV7-8 and TRBJ2-5 gives the full variable domain: GAGVSQSPRYKVAKRGQDVALRCDPISGHVSLFWYQQALGQGPEFLTYFQNEAQLDKSGLPSDRFFAERPEGSVSTLKIQRTQQEDSAVYLCASSLRTRDETQYFGPGTRLLVL.

The chain links TRBV19 to TRBJ2-1; no reliable D call. Germline lookup yields CDR1 LNHDA and CDR2 SQIVND (reference sequence). The CDR3 has 14 amino acids. Deletions cut 2 bases from V and 7 bases from J, with 12 bases between. CDR3 in amino acids: CASSIRSRRNEQFF. The CDR3 DNA sequence: TGTGCCAGTAGTATAAGGTCTAGAAGGAATGAGCAGTTCTTC.

J is TRBJ2-3 and V is TRBV18, with 8 bases lining up with TRBD2. Germline trimming cut 3 bases from V and 1 base from J; bases unmatched to any gene: 3. This CDR3 comprises 15 residues. Germline V gene data show CDR1 as KGHSH and CDR2 as LQKENI. The CDR3 DNA follows: TGTGCCAGCTCACCCCTACTAGCGGGCACAGATACGCAGTATTTT. Encoded protein: CASSPLLAGTDTQYF.